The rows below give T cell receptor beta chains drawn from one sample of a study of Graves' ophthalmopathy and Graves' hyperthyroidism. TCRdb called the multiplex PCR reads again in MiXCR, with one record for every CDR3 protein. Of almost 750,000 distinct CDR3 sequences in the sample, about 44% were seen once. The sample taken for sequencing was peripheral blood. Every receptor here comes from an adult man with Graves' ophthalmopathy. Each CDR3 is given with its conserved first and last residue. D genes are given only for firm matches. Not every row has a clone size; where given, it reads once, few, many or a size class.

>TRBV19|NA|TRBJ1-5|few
CASSVGRAIQPQHF
TGTGCCAGTAGTGTCGGACGGGCCATTCAGCCCCAGCATTTT
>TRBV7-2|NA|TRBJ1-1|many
CASSSGLNTEAFF
TGTGCCAGCAGCTCAGGGTTGAACACTGAAGCTTTCTTT
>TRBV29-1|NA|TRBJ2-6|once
CSVDALGGANVLTF
TGCAGCGTTGATGCCTTAGGGGGGGCCAACGTCCTGACTTTC
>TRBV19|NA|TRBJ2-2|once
CASRPQGSSTGELSW
TGTGCCAGTAGGCCCCAGGGTTCATCCACCGGGGAGCTGTCTTGG
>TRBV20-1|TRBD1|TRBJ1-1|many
CSAKGQAAEAFF
TGCAGTGCTAAAGGACAGGCAGCCGAAGCTTTCTTT
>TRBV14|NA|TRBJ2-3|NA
CASSQDAGGAFSTDTQYF
TGTGCCAGCAGCCAAGATGCCGGGGGAGCCTTTAGCACAGATACGCAGTATTTT
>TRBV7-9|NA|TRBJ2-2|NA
CASSLRMADTGELFF
TGTGCCAGCAGCTTAAGGATGGCAGACACCGGGGAGCTGTTTTTT
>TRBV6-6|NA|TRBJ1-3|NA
CASSLDAALGNTIYF
TGTGCCAGCAGTCTCGACGCCGCGCTAGGAAACACCATATATTTT
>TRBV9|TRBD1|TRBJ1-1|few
CASSALPGQQNTEAFF
TGTGCCAGCAGCGCTCTACCGGGACAGCAAAACACTGAAGCTTTCTTT
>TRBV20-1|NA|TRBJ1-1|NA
CSARDISWGTRTEAFF
TGCAGTGCTAGAGATATCAGTTGGGGCACTAGGACTGAAGCTTTCTTT
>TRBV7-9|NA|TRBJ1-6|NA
CASRNPGRNNSPLHF
TGTGCCAGCAGAAACCCGGGGCGGAATAATTCACCCCTCCACTTT
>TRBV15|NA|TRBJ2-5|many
CATSRDEETVWPQYF
TGTGCCACCAGCAGAGATGAGGAGACAGTTTGGCCCCAGTACTTC
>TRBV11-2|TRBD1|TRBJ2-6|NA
CASRFQGAGANVLTF
TGTGCCAGCCGATTCCAGGGGGCTGGGGCCAACGTCCTGACTTTC
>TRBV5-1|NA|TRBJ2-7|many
CASSYGTESYEQYF
TGCGCCAGCAGCTACGGGACGGAAAGTTACGAGCAGTACTTC
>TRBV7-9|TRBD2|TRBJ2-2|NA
CASSHRAGWTGELFF
TGCGCCAGCAGCCACCGAGCGGGATGGACCGGGGAGCTGTTTTTT
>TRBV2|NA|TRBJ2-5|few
CASKSETQYF
TGTGCCAGCAAATCCGAGACCCAGTACTTC
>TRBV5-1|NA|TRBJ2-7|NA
CASRRDLGASYEQYF
TGCGCCAGCAGGCGGGATCTTGGGGCTTCCTACGAGCAGTACTTC
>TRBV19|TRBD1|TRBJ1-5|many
CASSRTGDSNQPQHF
TGTGCCAGTAGTAGAACAGGGGATAGCAATCAGCCCCAGCATTTT
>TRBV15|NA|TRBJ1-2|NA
CATSRGPSGYTF
TGTGCCACCAGCAGAGGGCCATCGGGCTACACCTTC
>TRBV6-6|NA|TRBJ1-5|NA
CASIGGNQPQHF
TGTGCCAGCATCGGAGGGAATCAGCCCCAGCATTTT
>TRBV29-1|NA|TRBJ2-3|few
CSGQADTQYF
TGCAGCGGTCAGGCAGATACGCAGTATTTT
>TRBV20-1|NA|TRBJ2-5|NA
CNARGQQRETQYF
TGCAATGCTAGAGGGCAGCAAAGGGAGACCCAGTACTTC
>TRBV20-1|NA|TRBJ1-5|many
CSARDTSSQPQHF
TGCAGTGCTAGAGATACAAGCAGTCAGCCCCAGCATTTT
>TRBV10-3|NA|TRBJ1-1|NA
CASSDELRGGRIGAFF
TGTGCCAGCAGTGACGAACTACGTGGGGGGAGAATAGGAGCTTTCTTT
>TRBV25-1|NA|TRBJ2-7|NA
CASSYPPPPDPTYEQYF
TGTGCCAGCAGTTACCCCCCGCCGCCCGATCCTACCTACGAGCAGTACTTC
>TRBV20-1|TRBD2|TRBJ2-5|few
CSARFSGGAASETQYF
TGCAGTGCTAGGTTTAGCGGGGGGGCCGCTTCTGAGACCCAGTACTTC
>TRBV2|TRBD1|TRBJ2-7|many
CASSGQGYHEQYF
TGTGCCAGCAGCGGACAGGGGTACCACGAGCAGTACTTC
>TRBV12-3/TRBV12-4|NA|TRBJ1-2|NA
CASSYRDGYGYTF
TGTGCCAGCAGTTACAGGGATGGCTATGGCTACACCTTC
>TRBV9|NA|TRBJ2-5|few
CASSPRGLYQETQYF
TGTGCCAGCTCCCCCCGGGGGTTGTACCAAGAGACCCAGTACTTC
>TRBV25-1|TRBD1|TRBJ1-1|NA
CASSSPGTDTEAFF
TGTGCCAGCAGTTCTCCCGGGACAGACACTGAAGCTTTCTTT
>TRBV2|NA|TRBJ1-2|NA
CASRDGKNYGYTF
TGTGCCAGCAGGGATGGCAAGAACTATGGCTACACCTTC
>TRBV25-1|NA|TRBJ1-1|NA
CASTKSGLDTEAFF
TGTGCCAGTACAAAATCAGGGCTGGACACTGAAGCTTTCTTT
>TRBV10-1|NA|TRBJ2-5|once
CASRESRVGETQYF
TGCGCCAGCCGGGAGTCAAGGGTAGGGGAGACCCAGTACTTC
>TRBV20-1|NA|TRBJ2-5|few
CSVKPRETQYF
TGCAGTGTTAAGCCTCGGGAGACCCAGTACTTC
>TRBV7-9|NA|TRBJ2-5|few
CASSRTDQETQYF
TGTGCCAGCAGCCGGACAGATCAAGAGACCCAGTACTTC
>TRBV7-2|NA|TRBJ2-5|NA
CASSSKSTGTTGTQYF
TGTGCCAGCAGCTCCAAGAGTACCGGGACCACCGGGACCCAGTACTTC
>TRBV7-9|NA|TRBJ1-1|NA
CASSRFRRDTEAFF
TGTGCCAGCAGCCGTTTTCGTAGGGACACTGAAGCTTTCTTT
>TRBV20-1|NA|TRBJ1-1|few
CSATGQVWMNTEAFF
TGCAGTGCTACGGGGCAGGTTTGGATGAACACTGAAGCTTTCTTT
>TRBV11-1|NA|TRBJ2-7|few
CASSGVAYEQYF
TGTGCCAGCAGCGGCGTGGCCTACGAGCAGTACTTC
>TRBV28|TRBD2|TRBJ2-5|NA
CASTAGGLLETQYF
TGTGCCAGCACAGCGGGGGGGCTCTTAGAGACCCAGTACTTC
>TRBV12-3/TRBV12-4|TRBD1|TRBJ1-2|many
CASRQTGSGYTF
TGTGCCAGCAGACAGACAGGGTCGGGCTACACCTTC
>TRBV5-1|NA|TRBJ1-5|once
CASSVRSANQPQHF
TGCGCCAGCAGCGTTCGTAGTGCCAATCAGCCCCAGCATTTT
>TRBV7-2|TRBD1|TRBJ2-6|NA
CASSTQGHSSGANVLTF
TGTGCCAGCAGCACACAGGGGCACAGCTCTGGGGCCAACGTCCTGACTTTC
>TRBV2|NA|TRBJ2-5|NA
CASSQDLASQEAQYF
TGTGCCAGCAGCCAAGATCTTGCTAGCCAAGAGGCCCAGTACTTC
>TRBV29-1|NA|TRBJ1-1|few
CSARGGVGKEAFF
TGCAGCGCCCGTGGAGGGGTCGGAAAAGAAGCTTTCTTT